This T cell receptor (beta chain) is drawn from a study of blood T cell repertoires in COVID-19. Overall study: Material from acute and convalescent COVID-19 was sourced from the United States, Italy and Spain. In each case, the material was cDNA or gDNA derived from T cells, B-cell-depleted T cells, or PBMCs.

Germline V gives CDR1 SGHNT, CDR2 YYREEE (reference sequence). This CDR3 contains 13 residues. Trimming took off 9 bases at V and 5 bases at J, with 16 bases between the two ends. In the source study's methods: Amplifying reference gene primers gave estimates of nucleated cell counts. The data were produced by immunoSEQ multiplex PCR, yet TCRdb's version contains in-frame clones alone and is incomplete. V, J and clone size were drawn from that table, and D and trimming were deduced from the DNA. The sample includes 110,000 to 150,000 clones, roughly 79% of them seen just once. J is TRBJ2-3 and V is TRBV5-4, with D possibly being TRBD2 (6 bases). Sequenced: peripheral blood. The receptor's source is a human donor in a cohort sampled during active COVID-19. CDR3 nucleotide sequence: TGTGCCACCACCGGGACTCCGGGAGATACGCAGTATTTT. Translating gives CATTGTPGDTQYF.